This record looks at one TCR beta chain sequence and its context. 13 Jbeta primers and 60 Vbeta primers were used for the PCR. The method was immunoSEQ multiplex PCR; TCRdb's version includes in-frame clones alone and lacks a portion of them. The sample shows 70,000 to 85,000 clones, approximately 66% of them seen only once. The sample is drawn from a study of cytomegalovirus exposure and HLA in healthy donors. Study details: The study's early data release held some 85 million unique TCRs from HLA-typed donors.

The germline V and J ends were trimmed by 3 bases and 0 bases, with 8 bases remaining between them. The CDR3 loop spans 14 amino acids. CDR1 and CDR2 from the germline V gene are MDHEN and SYDVKM. The TCR sequence derives from a male donor in good health and CMV-seropositive. Sequenced: PBMCs. The chain couples TRBV28 to TRBJ2-5, with D unclear. The CDR3, as DNA: TGTGCCAGCAGTTTTACGGCGGACCAAGAGACCCAGTACTTC. It encodes CASSFTADQETQYF.